This T cell receptor (beta chain) is drawn from a study of shared clonotypes between healthy human individuals. Across the whole study: Donors, aged 18 to 49, were a couple of women and three men.

The data were produced by immunoSEQ multiplex PCR, yet TCRdb's version contains in-frame clones alone and is incomplete. The table records 2 million or so clones, around 95% of them present only once. A word on this clone: Its antigen remains unknown.

Overall study findings and caveats: Naive subsets generally had larger estimated richness than memory subsets. Sample collection involved blood only; tissue repertoires are likely different.

This CDR3 is built from 14 residues. Trimming cost V 6 bases and J 2 bases, with 12 bases left between them. The germline V gene encodes CDR1 WNHNN and CDR2 SYGVQD (reference sequence). This rearrangement joins TRBV10-1 to TRBJ2-3; no clear D. This clonotype was obtained from a young man in good health. Sequencing was done on a sample of naive CD4+ T cells sorted from blood. Documented subset: CD45RA+ positively selected. CDR3 sequence: CASSTILNTDTQYF. DNA for the CDR3: TGCGCCAGCAGCACTATTCTAAACACAGATACGCAGTATTTT.